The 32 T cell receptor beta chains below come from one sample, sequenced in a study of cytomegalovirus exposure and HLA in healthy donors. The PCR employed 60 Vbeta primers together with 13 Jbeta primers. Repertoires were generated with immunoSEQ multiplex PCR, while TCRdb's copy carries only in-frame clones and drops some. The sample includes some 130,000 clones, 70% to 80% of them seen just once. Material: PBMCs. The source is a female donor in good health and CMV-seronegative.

CDR3: CASSPDRGSGDEQFF. The CDR3 DNA reads as TGTGCCAGCAGTCCTGACAGGGGAAGCGGGGATGAGCAGTTCTTC. The chain carries TRBV2 and TRBJ2-1; D is possibly TRBD1 (8 bases). Between the trimmed V and J ends, which lost 5 bases and 8 bases, there was a span of 19 bases. The germline gives CDR1 SNHLY, CDR2 FYNNEI. The CDR3 contains 15 residues.

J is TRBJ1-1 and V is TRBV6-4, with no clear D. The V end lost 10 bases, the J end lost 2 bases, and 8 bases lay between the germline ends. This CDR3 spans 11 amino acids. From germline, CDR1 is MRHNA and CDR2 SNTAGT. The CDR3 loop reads CAIESNTEAFF. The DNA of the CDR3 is TGTGCCATAGAAAGCAACACTGAAGCTTTCTTT.

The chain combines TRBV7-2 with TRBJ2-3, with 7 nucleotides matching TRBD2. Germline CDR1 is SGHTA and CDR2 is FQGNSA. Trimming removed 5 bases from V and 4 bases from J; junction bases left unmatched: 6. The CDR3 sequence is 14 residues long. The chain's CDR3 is CASSQEGRADTQYF. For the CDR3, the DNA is TGTGCCAGCAGCCAAGAGGGGAGGGCAGATACGCAGTATTTT. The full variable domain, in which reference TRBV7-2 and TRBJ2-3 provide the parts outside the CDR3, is GAGVSQSPSNKVTEKGKDVELRCDPISGHTALYWYRQSLGQGLEFLIYFQGNSAPDKSGLPSDRFSAERTGGSVSTLTIQRTQQEDSAVYLCASSQEGRADTQYFGPGTRLTVL.

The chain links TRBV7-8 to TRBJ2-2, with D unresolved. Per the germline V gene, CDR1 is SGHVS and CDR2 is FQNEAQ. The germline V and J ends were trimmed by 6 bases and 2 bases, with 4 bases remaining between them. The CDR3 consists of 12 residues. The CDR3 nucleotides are TGTGCCAGCAGACAAAACACCGGGGAGCTGTTTTTT. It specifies CASRQNTGELFF.

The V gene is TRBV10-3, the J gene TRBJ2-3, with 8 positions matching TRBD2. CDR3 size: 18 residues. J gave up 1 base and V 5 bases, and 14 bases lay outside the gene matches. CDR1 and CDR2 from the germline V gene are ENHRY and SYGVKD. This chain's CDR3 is CAISPHVLTGLGTDTQYF. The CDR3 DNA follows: TGTGCCATCAGTCCCCACGTCCTTACGGGACTAGGCACAGATACGCAGTATTTT.

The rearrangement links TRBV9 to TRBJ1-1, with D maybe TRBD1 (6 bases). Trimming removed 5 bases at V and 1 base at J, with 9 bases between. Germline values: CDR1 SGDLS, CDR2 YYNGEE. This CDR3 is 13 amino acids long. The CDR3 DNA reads TGTGCCAGCAGTCCACAGGGGAACACTGAAGCTTTCTTT. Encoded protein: CASSPQGNTEAFF.

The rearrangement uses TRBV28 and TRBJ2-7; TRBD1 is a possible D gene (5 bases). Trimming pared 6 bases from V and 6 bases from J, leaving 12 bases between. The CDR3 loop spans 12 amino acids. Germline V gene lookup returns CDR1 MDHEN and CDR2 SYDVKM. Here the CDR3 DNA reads TGTGCCAGCAGGTCTGCAGGGTCCGAGCAGTACTTC. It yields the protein CASRSAGSEQYF. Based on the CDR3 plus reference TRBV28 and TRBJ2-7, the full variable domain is DVKVTQSSRYLVKRTGEKVFLECVQDMDHENMFWYRQDPGLGLRLIYFSYDVKMKEKGDIPEGYSVSREKKERFSLILESASTNQTSMYLCASRSAGSEQYFGPGTRLTVT.

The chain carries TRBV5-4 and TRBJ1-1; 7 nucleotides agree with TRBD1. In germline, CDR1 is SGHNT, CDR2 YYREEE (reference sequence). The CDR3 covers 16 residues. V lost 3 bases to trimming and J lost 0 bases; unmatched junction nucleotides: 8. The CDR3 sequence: CASSSGTAAMNTEAFF. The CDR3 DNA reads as TGTGCCAGCAGCTCGGGGACAGCCGCTATGAACACTGAAGCTTTCTTT.

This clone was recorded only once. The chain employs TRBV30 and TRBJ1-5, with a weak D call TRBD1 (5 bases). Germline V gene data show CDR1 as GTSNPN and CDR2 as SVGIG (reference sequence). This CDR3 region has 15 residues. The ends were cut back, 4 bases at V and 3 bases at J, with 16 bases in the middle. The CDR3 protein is CAWTQRGWDNQPQHF. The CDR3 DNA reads TGTGCCTGGACCCAAAGGGGCTGGGACAATCAGCCCCAGCATTTT.

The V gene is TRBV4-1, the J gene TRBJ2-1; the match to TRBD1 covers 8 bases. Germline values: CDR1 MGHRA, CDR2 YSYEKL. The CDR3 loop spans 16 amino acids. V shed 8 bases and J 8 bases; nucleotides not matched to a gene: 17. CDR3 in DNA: TGCGCCAGCCAATCGGTCCGACTGACAGGGGCCCATGAGCAGTTCTTC. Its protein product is CASQSVRLTGAHEQFF.

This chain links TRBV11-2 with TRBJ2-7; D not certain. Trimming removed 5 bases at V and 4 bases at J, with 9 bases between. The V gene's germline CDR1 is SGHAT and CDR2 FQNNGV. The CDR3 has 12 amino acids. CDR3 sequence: CASSQLNYEQYF. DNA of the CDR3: TGTGCCAGCAGCCAACTGAATTACGAGCAGTACTTC.

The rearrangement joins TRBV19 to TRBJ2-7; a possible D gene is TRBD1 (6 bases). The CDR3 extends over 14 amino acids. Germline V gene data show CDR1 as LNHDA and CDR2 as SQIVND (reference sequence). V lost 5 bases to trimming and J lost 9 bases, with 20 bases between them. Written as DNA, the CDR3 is TGTGCCAGTAGTCTTTCAAGAGGGGGAATAGGGCAGTACTTC. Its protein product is CASSLSRGGIGQYF.

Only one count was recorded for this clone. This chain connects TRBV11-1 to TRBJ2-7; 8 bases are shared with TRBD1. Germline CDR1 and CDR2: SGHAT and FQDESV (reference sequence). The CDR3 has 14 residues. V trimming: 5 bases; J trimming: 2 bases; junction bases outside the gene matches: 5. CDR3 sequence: CASSTGQGTYEQYF. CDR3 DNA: TGTGCCAGCAGCACCGGACAGGGTACCTACGAGCAGTACTTC. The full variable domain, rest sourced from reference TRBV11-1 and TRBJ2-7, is EAEVAQSPRYKITEKSQAVAFWCDPISGHATLYWYRQILGQGPELLVQFQDESVVDDSQLPKDRFSAERLKGVDSTLKIQPAELGDSAMYLCASSTGQGTYEQYFGPGTRLTVT.

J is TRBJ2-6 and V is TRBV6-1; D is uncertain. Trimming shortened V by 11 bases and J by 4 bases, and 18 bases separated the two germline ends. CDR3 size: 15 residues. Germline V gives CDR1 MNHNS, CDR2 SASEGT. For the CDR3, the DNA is TGTGCCTTGCTGGGCACCGGAAGAGGGGCCAACGTCCTGACTTTC. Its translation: CALLGTGRGANVLTF.

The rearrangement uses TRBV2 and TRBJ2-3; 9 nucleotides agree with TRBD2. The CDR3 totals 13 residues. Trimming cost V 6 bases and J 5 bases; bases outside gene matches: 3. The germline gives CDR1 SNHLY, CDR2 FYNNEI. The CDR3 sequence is CASRGSGRDTQYF. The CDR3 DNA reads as TGTGCCAGCAGGGGTAGCGGGAGAGATACGCAGTATTTT.

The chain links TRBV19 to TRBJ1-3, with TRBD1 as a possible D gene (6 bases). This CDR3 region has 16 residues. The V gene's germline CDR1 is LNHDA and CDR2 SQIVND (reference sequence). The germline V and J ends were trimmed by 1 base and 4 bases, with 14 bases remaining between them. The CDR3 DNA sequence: TGTGCCAGTAGTATAGGAGCCGGGACACGCGGAAACACCATATATTTT. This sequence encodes CASSIGAGTRGNTIYF. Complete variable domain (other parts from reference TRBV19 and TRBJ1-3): DGGITQSPKYLFRKEGQNVTLSCEQNLNHDAMYWYRQDPGQGLRLIYYSQIVNDFQKGDIAEGYSVSREKKESFPLTVTSAQKNPTAFYLCASSIGAGTRGNTIYFGEGSWLTVV.

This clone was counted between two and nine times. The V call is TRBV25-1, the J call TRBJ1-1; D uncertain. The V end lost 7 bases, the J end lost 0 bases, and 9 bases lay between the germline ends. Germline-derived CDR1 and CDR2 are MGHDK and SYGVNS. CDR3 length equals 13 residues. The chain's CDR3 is CASTPRLNTEAFF. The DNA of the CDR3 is TGTGCCAGCACCCCCCGTCTGAACACTGAAGCTTTCTTT.

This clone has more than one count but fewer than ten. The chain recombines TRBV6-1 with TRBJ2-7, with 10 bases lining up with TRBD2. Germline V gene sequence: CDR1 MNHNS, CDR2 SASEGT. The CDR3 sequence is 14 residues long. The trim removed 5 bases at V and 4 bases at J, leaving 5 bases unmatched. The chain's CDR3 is CASSWSGGVYEQYF. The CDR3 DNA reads TGTGCCAGCAGTTGGAGCGGGGGGGTATACGAGCAGTACTTC.

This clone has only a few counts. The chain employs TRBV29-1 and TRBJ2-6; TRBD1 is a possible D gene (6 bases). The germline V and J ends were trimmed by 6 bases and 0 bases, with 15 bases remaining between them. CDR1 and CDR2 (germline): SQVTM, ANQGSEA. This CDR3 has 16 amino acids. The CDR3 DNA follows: TGCAGCGTGAGGCAGACAGGCCTCTCTGGGGCCAACGTCCTGACTTTC. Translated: CSVRQTGLSGANVLTF.

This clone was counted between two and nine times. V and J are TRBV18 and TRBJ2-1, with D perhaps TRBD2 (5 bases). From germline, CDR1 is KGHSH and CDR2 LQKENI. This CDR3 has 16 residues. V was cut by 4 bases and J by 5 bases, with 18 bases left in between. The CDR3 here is CASSLTVLSANNEQFF. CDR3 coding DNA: TGTGCCAGCTCACTCACGGTCCTTAGCGCTAACAATGAGCAGTTCTTC.

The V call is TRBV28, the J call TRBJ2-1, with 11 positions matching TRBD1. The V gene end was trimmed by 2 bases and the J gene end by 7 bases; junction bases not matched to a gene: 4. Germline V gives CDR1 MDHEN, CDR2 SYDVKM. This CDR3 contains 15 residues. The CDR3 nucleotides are TGTGCCAGCAGTTTACCGGGACAGGGGGTAAATGAGCAGTTCTTC. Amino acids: CASSLPGQGVNEQFF.

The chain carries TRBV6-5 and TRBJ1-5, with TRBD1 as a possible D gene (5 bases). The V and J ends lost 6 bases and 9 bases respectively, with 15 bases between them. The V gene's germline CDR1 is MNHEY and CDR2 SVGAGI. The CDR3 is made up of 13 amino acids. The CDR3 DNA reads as TGTGCCAGCAGCAGGGACTTCTTCGCGCCCCAGCATTTT. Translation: CASSRDFFAPQHF.

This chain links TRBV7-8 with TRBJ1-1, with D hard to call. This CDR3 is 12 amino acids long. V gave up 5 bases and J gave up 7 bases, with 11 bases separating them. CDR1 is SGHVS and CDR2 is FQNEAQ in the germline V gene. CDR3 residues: CASSQQLREAFF. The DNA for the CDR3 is TGTGCCAGCAGCCAACAGCTCCGTGAAGCTTTCTTT.

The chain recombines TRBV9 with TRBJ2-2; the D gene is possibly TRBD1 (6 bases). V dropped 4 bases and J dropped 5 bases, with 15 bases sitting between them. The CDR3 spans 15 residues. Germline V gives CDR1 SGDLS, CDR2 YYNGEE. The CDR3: CASSIGTKSTGELFF. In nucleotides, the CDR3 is TGTGCCAGCAGCATTGGGACAAAATCTACCGGGGAGCTGTTTTTT.

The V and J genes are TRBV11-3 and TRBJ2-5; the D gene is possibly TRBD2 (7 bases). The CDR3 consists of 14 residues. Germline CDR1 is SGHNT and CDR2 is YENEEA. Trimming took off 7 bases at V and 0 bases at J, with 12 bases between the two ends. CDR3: CASTLGGHQETQYF. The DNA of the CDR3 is TGTGCCAGCACCCTGGGGGGGCACCAAGAGACCCAGTACTTC.

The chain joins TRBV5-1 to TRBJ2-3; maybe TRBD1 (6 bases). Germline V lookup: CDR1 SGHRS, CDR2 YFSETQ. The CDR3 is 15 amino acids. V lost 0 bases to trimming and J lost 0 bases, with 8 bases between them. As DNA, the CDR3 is TGCGCCAGCAGCTTGGGGACAGTTAGCACAGATACGCAGTATTTT. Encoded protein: CASSLGTVSTDTQYF.

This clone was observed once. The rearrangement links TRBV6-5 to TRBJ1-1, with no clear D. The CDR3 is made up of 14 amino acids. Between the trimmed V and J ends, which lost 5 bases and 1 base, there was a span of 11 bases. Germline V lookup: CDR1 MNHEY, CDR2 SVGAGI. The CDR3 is CASSDGLANTEAFF. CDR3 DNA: TGTGCCAGCAGTGACGGACTGGCGAACACTGAAGCTTTCTTT.

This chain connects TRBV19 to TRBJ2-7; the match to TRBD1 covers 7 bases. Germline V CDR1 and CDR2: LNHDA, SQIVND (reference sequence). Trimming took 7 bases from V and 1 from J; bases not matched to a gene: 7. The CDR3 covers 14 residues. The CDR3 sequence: CASTRDRRSYEQYF. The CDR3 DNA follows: TGTGCCAGTACCCGGGACAGACGTTCCTACGAGCAGTACTTC.

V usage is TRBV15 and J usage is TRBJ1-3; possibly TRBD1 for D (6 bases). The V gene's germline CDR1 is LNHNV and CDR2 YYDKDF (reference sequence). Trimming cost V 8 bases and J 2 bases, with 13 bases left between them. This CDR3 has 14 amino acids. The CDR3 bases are TGTGCCACCCGAAGGGAGGGGGCTGGAAACACCATATATTTT. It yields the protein CATRREGAGNTIYF.

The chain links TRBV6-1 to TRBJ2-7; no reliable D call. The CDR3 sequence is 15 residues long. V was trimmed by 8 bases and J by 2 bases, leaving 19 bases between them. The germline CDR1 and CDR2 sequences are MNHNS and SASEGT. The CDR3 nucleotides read TGTGCCAGCCGCCGCCAGTTCCCTCAGACCTACGAGCAGTACTTC. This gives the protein CASRRQFPQTYEQYF.

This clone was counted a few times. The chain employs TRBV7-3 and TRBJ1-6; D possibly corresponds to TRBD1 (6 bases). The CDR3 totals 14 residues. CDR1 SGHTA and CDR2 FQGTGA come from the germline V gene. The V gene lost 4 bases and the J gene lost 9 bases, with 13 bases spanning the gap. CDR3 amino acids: CASSSGTTGSPLHF. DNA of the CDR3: TGTGCCAGCAGCTCCGGGACAACAGGTTCACCCCTCCACTTT.

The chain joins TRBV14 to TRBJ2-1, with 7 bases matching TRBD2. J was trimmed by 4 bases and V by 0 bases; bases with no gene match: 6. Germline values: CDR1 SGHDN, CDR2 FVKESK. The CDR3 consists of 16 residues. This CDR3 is CASSQERGRSYNEQFF. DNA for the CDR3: TGTGCCAGCAGCCAAGAACGCGGGAGATCGTACAATGAGCAGTTCTTC. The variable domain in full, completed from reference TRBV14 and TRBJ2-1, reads EAGVTQFPSHSVIEKGQTVTLRCDPISGHDNLYWYRRVMGKEIKFLLHFVKESKQDESGMPNNRFLAERTGGTYSTLKVQPAELEDSGVYFCASSQERGRSYNEQFFGPGTRLTVL.